Listed here is a single TCR beta chain. These data originate in a study of blood T cell repertoires in COVID-19. Turning to the study itself: Samples taken during acute and convalescent COVID-19 were collected in the United States, Italy and Spain. PBMCs, B-cell-depleted T cells, or T cells were the source of the cDNA or gDNA that made up the material.

In the authors' workflow: Reference gene primer amplification yielded estimated nucleated cell counts. Repertoires were generated with immunoSEQ multiplex PCR, while TCRdb's copy carries only in-frame clones and drops some. That table supplies the V and J calls and clone size; D and trimming were determined from the DNA. The sample contains roughly 230,000 clones, approximately 83% of which appear only once. The receptor was isolated from a woman aged 55-69 years who had recovered from COVID-19. The sequencing input was PBMCs or T cells enriched from blood (not recorded which).

DNA of the CDR3: TGTGCCACACAAACGGGACTAGAGGATGAGCAGTTCTTC. This gives the protein CATQTGLEDEQFF. The chain has TRBV10-3 and TRBJ2-1, with 8 bases that match TRBD2. With 10 bases clipped from V and 8 bases from J, the junction kept 10 bases outside the gene matches. Germline lookup yields CDR1 ENHRY and CDR2 SYGVKD. The CDR3 sequence is 13 residues long.